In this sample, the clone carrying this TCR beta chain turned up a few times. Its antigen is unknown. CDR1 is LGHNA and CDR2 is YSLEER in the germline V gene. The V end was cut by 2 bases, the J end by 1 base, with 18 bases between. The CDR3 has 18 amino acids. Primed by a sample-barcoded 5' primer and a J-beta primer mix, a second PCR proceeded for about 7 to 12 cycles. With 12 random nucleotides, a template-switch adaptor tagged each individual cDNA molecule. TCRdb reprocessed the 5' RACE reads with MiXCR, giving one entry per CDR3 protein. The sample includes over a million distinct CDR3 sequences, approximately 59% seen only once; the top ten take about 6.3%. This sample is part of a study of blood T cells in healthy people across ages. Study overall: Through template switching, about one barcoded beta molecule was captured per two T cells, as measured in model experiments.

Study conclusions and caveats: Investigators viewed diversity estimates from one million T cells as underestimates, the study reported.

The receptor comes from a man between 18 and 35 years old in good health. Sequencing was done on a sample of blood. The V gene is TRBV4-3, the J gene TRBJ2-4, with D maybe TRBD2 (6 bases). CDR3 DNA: TGCGCCAGCAGCCAACTAGTTCCCGGGGGAACGGCCAAAAACATTCAGTACTTC. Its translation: CASSQLVPGGTAKNIQYF.